Given below is one TCR beta chain in context. This record belongs to a study of blood T cell repertoires in COVID-19. Study-wide background: Collection of acute and convalescent COVID-19 samples took place in the United States, Italy and Spain. PBMCs, B-cell-depleted T cells, or T cells provided the cDNA or gDNA that made up the material.

The V gene lost 7 bases and the J gene lost 7 bases, with 14 bases spanning the gap. The CDR3 consists of 13 residues. Per the germline V gene, CDR1 is SQVTM and CDR2 is ANQGSEA. Assay: immunoSEQ multiplex PCR; the TCRdb copy retains only in-frame clones and omits some. This table holds tens of thousands of clones, 75% to 95% found once. Material: peripheral blood. The sequence derives from an elderly woman with acute or convalescent COVID-19. This chain joins TRBV29-1 and TRBJ1-6; D not certain. The CDR3 nucleotides are TGCAGCGCGCGGGAGGGCACGAATTCACCCCTCCACTTT. It is translated as CSAREGTNSPLHF.